Listed below are T cell receptor beta chains from one sample, sequenced in a study of graft-versus-host responses after intestinal transplantation. Repertoires were generated with immunoSEQ multiplex PCR, while TCRdb's copy carries only in-frame clones and drops some. The repertoire has about 40,000 clones, roughly 91% of them found once; the top ten carry approximately 6.9%. Sequencing was performed on PBMCs, taken 267 days after transplant. Receptors originate from a human patient who received an intestinal transplant, so some T cells may come from the graft donor. CDR3s include the opening cysteine and the closing phenylalanine or tryptophan. The order of the fields is V gene, J gene, D gene, clone size, CDR3 protein, CDR3 DNA. D genes are given only for firm matches. For some rows the clone size is stated as once, few or many, or as a class when expanded; others skip it.

TRBV2,TRBJ2-7,-,-,CASPPGRNYEQYF,TGTGCCAGCCCGCCGGGGAGAAACTACGAGCAGTACTTC
TRBV5-1,TRBJ2-5,-,-,CASSVTGTRGETQYF,TGCGCCAGCAGCGTGACAGGCACGAGGGGAGAGACCCAGTACTTC
TRBV5-1,TRBJ1-2,-,-,CASSYWWYGYTF,TGCGCCAGCAGCTACTGGTGGTATGGCTACACCTTC
TRBV4-2,TRBJ2-3,-,-,CASSRSGGAEADTQYF,TGTGCCAGCAGCCGATCAGGGGGGGCCGAGGCAGATACGCAGTATTTT
TRBV10-1,TRBJ2-3,TRBD2,-,CASSETSGGATDTQYF,TGCGCCAGCAGTGAGACTAGCGGGGGGGCCACAGATACGCAGTATTTT
TRBV5-3,TRBJ1-5,-,-,CARDSHYSNQPQHF,TGTGCCAGAGATTCGCATTATAGCAATCAGCCCCAGCATTTT
TRBV19,TRBJ2-1,-,-,CASSTWGAYNEQFF,TGTGCCAGTAGTACGTGGGGGGCCTACAATGAGCAGTTCTTC
TRBV4-1,TRBJ1-1,TRBD1,-,CASSRSTGVQAFF,TGCGCCAGCAGCCGATCGACAGGGGTGCAAGCTTTCTTT
TRBV7-9,TRBJ2-7,-,-,CASSSPAGLEQYF,TGTGCCAGCAGCTCACCCGCAGGGCTCGAGCAGTACTTC
TRBV6-5,TRBJ1-1,-,-,CASSYSVTPNTEAFF,TGTGCCAGCAGTTACTCCGTGACACCGAACACTGAAGCTTTCTTT
TRBV2,TRBJ2-7,TRBD1,-,CASSEGQGSYEQYF,TGTGCCAGCAGTGAGGGACAGGGCTCCTACGAGCAGTACTTC
TRBV5-4,TRBJ1-2,-,-,CASSEIPGKTYGYTF,TGTGCCAGCTCCGAAATACCAGGAAAGACCTATGGCTACACCTTC
TRBV5-1,TRBJ2-5,-,-,CASSLNGHQETQYF,TGCGCCAGCAGCTTGAACGGGCACCAAGAGACCCAGTACTTC
TRBV15,TRBJ1-1,TRBD1,-,CATSTPGTENTEAFF,TGTGCCACCAGCACTCCCGGGACAGAGAACACTGAAGCTTTCTTT
TRBV7-9,TRBJ2-3,TRBD2,-,CASRLPLAGVTDTQYF,TGTGCCAGCAGATTACCCCTAGCGGGGGTCACAGATACGCAGTATTTT
TRBV10-2,TRBJ2-1,-,-,CASSDVGDEQFF,TGCGCCAGCAGTGACGTTGGGGATGAGCAGTTCTTC
TRBV2,TRBJ2-5,-,-,CASKLETVKETQYF,TGTGCCAGCAAATTAGAGACAGTTAAAGAGACCCAGTACTTC
TRBV4-2,TRBJ2-2,TRBD2,-,CASSQDLGLGGYGKLFF,TGTGCCAGCAGCCAAGATTTAGGACTCGGGGGGTACGGGAAGCTGTTTTTT
TRBV2,TRBJ2-7,-,-,CASGMRHSSYEQYF,TGTGCCAGCGGTATGAGACACTCATCCTACGAGCAGTACTTC
TRBV5-8,TRBJ1-5,TRBD1,-,CASSFDRVHQPQHF,TGTGCCAGCAGCTTCGACAGGGTTCATCAGCCCCAGCATTTT
TRBV2,TRBJ2-7,-,-,CASDVKSEQYF,TGTGCATCGGACGTAAAAAGCGAGCAGTACTTC
TRBV7-8,TRBJ2-3,-,-,CASSPAGPLGDTQYF,TGTGCCAGCAGCCCCGCGGGTCCCCTTGGGGATACGCAGTATTTT
TRBV7-9,TRBJ2-3,-,-,CASSPRGGITSTDTQYF,TGTGCCAGCAGTCCCAGGGGCGGGATCACAAGCACAGATACGCAGTATTTT
TRBV5-1,TRBJ2-7,TRBD2,-,CASSLAGGTYEQYF,TGCGCCAGCAGCTTGGCCGGGGGGACCTACGAGCAGTACTTC
TRBV10-2,TRBJ1-1,-,-,CASSDPVRGEAFF,TGCGCCAGCAGTGATCCGGTAAGGGGTGAAGCTTTCTTT
TRBV4-1,TRBJ1-2,-,few,CASSQLHRQNYGYTF,TGCGCCAGCAGCCAACTACACAGACAGAACTATGGCTACACCTTC
TRBV9,TRBJ2-7,TRBD2,-,CASSFPFLAGGPEQYF,TGTGCCAGCAGCTTCCCCTTTCTAGCGGGGGGGCCCGAGCAGTACTTC
TRBV9,TRBJ2-5,TRBD2,-,CASSVNPGGGRNQETQYF,TGTGCCAGCAGCGTGAACCCTGGCGGGGGGCGGAACCAAGAGACCCAGTACTTC
TRBV11-3,TRBJ2-2,TRBD2,-,CASSLAGGPAGELFF,TGCGCCAGCAGCTTGGCGGGGGGGCCTGCCGGGGAGCTGTTTTTT
TRBV29-1,TRBJ2-7,TRBD2,-,CSVTGGHGPGEQYF,TGCAGCGTCACGGGGGGGCATGGGCCCGGCGAGCAGTACTTC
TRBV10-3,TRBJ1-3,TRBD1,few,CAIGGTVGPGNTIYF,TGTGCCATCGGCGGGACAGTCGGGCCTGGAAACACCATATATTTT
TRBV4-1,TRBJ1-2,TRBD1,once,CASSQEGQEGDYGYTF,TGCGCCAGCAGCCAAGAAGGACAGGAGGGAGACTATGGCTACACCTTC
TRBV7-9,TRBJ1-2,TRBD1,once,CASSTNTGAAFNYGYTF,TGTGCCAGCAGCACTAATACAGGGGCGGCCTTCAACTATGGCTACACCTTC
TRBV14,TRBJ1-2,-,-,CASSQVGRGVGYTF,TGTGCCAGCAGCCAAGTGGGCAGGGGAGTAGGCTACACCTTC
TRBV14,TRBJ2-7,TRBD1,-,CASSQGSRQGYEQYF,TGTGCCAGCAGCCAAGGAAGCAGACAGGGCTACGAGCAGTACTTC
TRBV27,TRBJ2-7,TRBD2,-,CASSLSNGGGTYEQYF,TGTGCCAGCAGTTTATCGAATGGCGGGGGGACCTACGAGCAGTACTTC
TRBV4-1,TRBJ2-5,-,-,CASSQEGRTSETQYF,TGCGCCAGCAGCCAAGAGGGGAGAACGTCGGAGACCCAGTACTTC
TRBV13,TRBJ1-1,-,-,CASSLEGLNTEAFF,TGTGCCAGCAGCTTAGAAGGCCTGAACACTGAAGCTTTCTTT
TRBV5-1,TRBJ2-1,-,-,CASSQQVNNEQFF,TGCGCCAGCAGCCAACAGGTTAACAATGAGCAGTTCTTC
TRBV6-5,TRBJ1-5,TRBD1,-,CASIQGGEDQPQHF,TGTGCCAGCATACAGGGGGGTGAAGATCAGCCCCAGCATTTT
TRBV5-1,TRBJ1-2,-,-,CASSGRQGVNYGYTF,TGCGCCAGCAGCGGCCGCCAGGGTGTGAACTATGGCTACACCTTC